A single sample is the source of the 28 T cell receptor beta chains below, sequenced in a study of a mutant IDH1 vaccine in newly diagnosed glioma. Sequencing used immunoSEQ multiplex PCR; TCRdb keeps in-frame clones, though not all of them. The table shows 35,000 to 40,000 clones, with 65% to 80% occurring only once. No antigens are known for them. The time point: week 47, end of study. The study gave 300 ug of mutant IDH1 20-mer peptide per vaccine dose, with topical imiquimod. Sequencing used PBMCs, obtained from a glioma patient whose treatment included an IDH1 peptide vaccine. These receptors all come from a man between 35 and 55 years old with glioma.

The chain links TRBV4-3 to TRBJ1-2, with D possibly TRBD1 on 5 matching bases. Germline V gene sequence: CDR1 LGHNA, CDR2 YSLEER. V lost 0 bases, J lost 3 bases, and 11 bases lay in between. The CDR3 runs to 15 residues. The CDR3 region has the DNA TGCGCCAGCAGCCAAGATGCCAGGGCGCACTATGGCTACACCTTC. Its translation: CASSQDARAHYGYTF.

The rearrangement links TRBV19 to TRBJ1-1; weak D call: TRBD1 (5 bases). The CDR3 consists of 15 residues. Germline V gene sequence: CDR1 LNHDA, CDR2 SQIVND (reference sequence). Trimming cost V 5 bases and J 6 bases, with 19 bases left between them. This CDR3 is CASSERTSGGAEAFF. The CDR3 nucleotides read TGTGCCAGTAGTGAGAGGACATCCGGGGGGGCTGAAGCTTTCTTT.

V is TRBV7-6 and J is TRBJ2-7, with D uncertain. V was clipped by 2 bases and J by 7 bases, with 15 bases between them. The CDR3 runs 14 residues. Germline V gene data show CDR1 as SGHVS and CDR2 as FNYEAQ. CDR3: CASSLLSAGEEQYF. DNA of the CDR3: TGTGCCAGCAGCTTATTAAGCGCTGGGGAAGAGCAGTACTTC.

The gene calls are TRBV9 and TRBJ1-2; D is uncertain. V was pared by 3 bases and J by 2 bases, with 11 bases between. The CDR3 sequence is 14 residues long. CDR1 SGDLS and CDR2 YYNGEE come from the germline V gene. The CDR3 nucleotides are TGTGCCAGCAGCGCGATGACGGGGAACTATGGCTACACCTTC. Protein product: CASSAMTGNYGYTF.

The chain uses TRBV6-1 and TRBJ2-5; 7 nucleotides match TRBD2. V was clipped by 6 bases and J by 4 bases; unmatched bases: 8. Per the germline V gene, CDR1 is MNHNS and CDR2 is SASEGT. The CDR3 extends over 14 amino acids. The CDR3 loop is CASSSSWGGETQYF. As DNA, the CDR3 is TGTGCCAGCAGCTCCTCATGGGGGGGAGAGACCCAGTACTTC.

The chain couples TRBV18 to TRBJ2-7, with D possibly being TRBD2 (7 bases). The V end was cut by 6 bases, the J end by 6 bases, with 27 bases between. This CDR3 contains 17 residues. Per the germline V gene, CDR1 is KGHSH and CDR2 is LQKENI. The CDR3 is CASSLGGGGGPPLEQYF. The CDR3 DNA sequence: TGTGCCAGCTCGCTCGGAGGGGGGGGAGGGCCCCCCCTCGAGCAGTACTTC.

The chain recombines TRBV6-5 with TRBJ1-2; possibly TRBD1 for D (5 bases). Trimming left V 6 bases short and J 5 bases short, with 13 bases between. Per germline, CDR1 MNHEY and CDR2 SVGAGI. CDR3 length: 13 amino acids. CDR3 residues: CASRAGRTYGYTF. In DNA form, the CDR3 reads TGTGCCAGCAGAGCAGGGAGAACTTATGGCTACACCTTC.

The chain joins TRBV11-2 to TRBJ1-1; 7 bases agree with TRBD1. Losses at the gene ends were 2 bases for V and 0 bases for J; bases not matched to a gene: 9. Germline CDR1 reads SGHAT; CDR2 reads FQNNGV. The CDR3 length is 17 residues. CDR3 nucleotide sequence: TGTGCCAGCAGCTTACCGACGACAGGGAGGCTGAACACTGAAGCTTTCTTT. Protein sequence: CASSLPTTGRLNTEAFF.

V gene TRBV29-1 combines with J gene TRBJ1-2; D unclear. V dropped 4 bases and J dropped 8 bases, with 14 bases sitting between them. Germline V gene lookup returns CDR1 SQVTM and CDR2 ANQGSEA. This CDR3 is built from 12 residues. In nucleotides, the CDR3 is TGCAGCGTTGTAGGTGGGTTTGGCGGCTACACCTTC. Amino acids: CSVVGGFGGYTF.

The chain recombines TRBV7-8 with TRBJ1-1; 10 bases align to TRBD1. V lost 5 bases to trimming and J lost 4 bases; unmatched junction nucleotides: 4. Germline V CDR1 and CDR2: SGHVS, FQNEAQ. The CDR3 has 14 residues. The CDR3 nucleotides are TGTGCCAGCAGCCCCTGGACAGGGGGCACTGAAGCTTTCTTT. Amino acid sequence: CASSPWTGGTEAFF.

Comment on this clone: Distinct nucleotide sequences in the sample also encode this CDR3. V is TRBV5-1 and J is TRBJ2-5; TRBD2 matches at 9 bases. The V segment lost 0 bases and the J segment 1 base; nucleotides outside the gene matches: 4. CDR3 size: 16 residues. Per the germline V gene, CDR1 is SGHRS and CDR2 is YFSETQ. The CDR3 sequence: CASSLVVTSGQETQYF. The CDR3 DNA follows: TGCGCCAGCAGCTTGGTCGTGACTAGCGGCCAAGAGACCCAGTACTTC.

V and J are TRBV5-8 and TRBJ1-1; 9 nucleotides agree with TRBD1. Per germline, CDR1 SGHTS and CDR2 YDEGEE. This CDR3 is 17 amino acids long. V was clipped by 6 bases and J by 0 bases; unmatched bases: 12. The CDR3 DNA sequence: TGTGCCAGCACCGCGGCACAGGGGGCGAGCATGAACACTGAAGCTTTCTTT. Translated, it gives CASTAAQGASMNTEAFF.

The chain carries TRBV4-1 and TRBJ1-4, with no clear D. Trimming stripped 0 bases from V and 4 bases from J, with 12 bases between. Germline V gene lookup returns CDR1 MGHRA and CDR2 YSYEKL. The CDR3 covers 16 residues. Written as DNA, the CDR3 is TGCGCCAGCAGCCAAGAGCGACGGGGAGGTAATGAAAAACTGTTTTTT. This codes for CASSQERRGGNEKLFF.

V is TRBV11-3 and J is TRBJ2-2, with D unresolved. Per germline, CDR1 SGHNT and CDR2 YENEEA. The CDR3 has 13 residues. V gave up 5 bases and J gave up 7 bases, with 11 bases separating them. The CDR3 DNA sequence: TGTGCCAGCAGCCGTATCGATAGCGGGGAGCTGTTTTTT. This gives the protein CASSRIDSGELFF. The full variable domain, its missing parts supplied by reference TRBV11-3 and TRBJ2-2, is EAGVVQSPRYKIIEKKQPVAFWCNPISGHNTLYWYLQNLGQGPELLIRYENEEAVDDSQLPKDRFSAERLKGVDSTLKIQPAELGDSAVYLCASSRIDSGELFFGEGSRLTVL.

The chain couples TRBV7-9 to TRBJ1-3, with TRBD1 identical over 9 bases. This CDR3 is built from 13 residues. Germline values: CDR1 SEHNR, CDR2 FQNEAQ (reference sequence). V trimming: 5 bases; J trimming: 8 bases; junction bases outside the gene matches: 4. Here the CDR3 reads CASSPGQGYTIYF. DNA for the CDR3: TGTGCCAGCAGCCCCGGACAGGGGTACACCATATATTTT.

This rearrangement joins TRBV11-3 to TRBJ2-1, with TRBD2 as a possible D gene (5 bases). This CDR3 has 12 amino acids. Germline values: CDR1 SGHNT, CDR2 YENEEA. Trimming left V 3 bases short and J 9 bases short, with 9 bases between. The CDR3 DNA follows: TGTGCCAGCAGCTTTCTAGAGGGTGAGCAGTTCTTC. Residues: CASSFLEGEQFF.

This rearrangement joins TRBV4-3 to TRBJ2-5; D remains ambiguous. The CDR3 runs to 15 residues. Germline V gene sequence: CDR1 LGHNA, CDR2 YSLEER. The V end lost 4 bases, the J end lost 0 bases, and 12 bases lay between the germline ends. The CDR3 DNA is TGCGCCAGCAGCCGCCAGCACGCGTACCAAGAGACCCAGTACTTC. This gives the protein CASSRQHAYQETQYF.

The CDR3 region has the DNA TGTGCCAGCAGCTTGATTTACGGGGGCTCTGGGGCCAACGTCCTGACTTTC. Its translation is CASSLIYGGSGANVLTF. This chain uses TRBV5-5 with TRBJ2-6, with a weak D call TRBD2 (6 bases). The CDR3 is made up of 17 amino acids. The germline V and J ends were trimmed by 1 base and 0 bases, with 11 bases remaining between them. Germline assignment: CDR1 SGHKS and CDR2 YYEKEE (reference sequence).

The rearrangement joins TRBV18 to TRBJ2-7; D gene uncertain. CDR1 KGHSH and CDR2 LQKENI come from the germline V gene. The length of the CDR3 is 12 residues. The V end lost 2 bases, the J end lost 6 bases, and 8 bases lay between the germline ends. For the CDR3, the DNA is TGTGCCAGCTCACCAAGAGAAACCGAGCAGTACTTC. Residues: CASSPRETEQYF. The full variable domain, in which reference TRBV18 and TRBJ2-7 provide the parts outside the CDR3, is NAGVMQNPRHLVRRRGQEARLRCSPMKGHSHVYWYRQLPEEGLKFMVYLQKENIIDESGMPKERFSAEFPKEGPSILRIQQVVRGDSAAYFCASSPRETEQYFGPGTRLTVT.

The chain employs TRBV11-3 and TRBJ1-1, with TRBD1 as a possible D gene (5 bases). The CDR3 has 15 amino acids. CDR1 is SGHNT, CDR2 YENEEA, per germline. The germline V and J ends were trimmed by 2 bases and 10 bases, with 20 bases remaining between them. The CDR3: CASSLNIGRGEGAFF. The CDR3 DNA reads as TGTGCCAGCAGCTTAAATATCGGGAGGGGCGAGGGAGCTTTCTTT.

J is TRBJ2-7 and V is TRBV5-5; 7 bases align to TRBD2. Germline-derived CDR1 and CDR2 are SGHKS and YYEKEE (reference sequence). The length of the CDR3 is 14 residues. J gave up 3 bases and V 5 bases, and 8 bases lay outside the gene matches. The CDR3 reads CASRPTGRNYEQYF. CDR3 bases: TGTGCCAGCAGACCAACCGGGAGGAACTACGAGCAGTACTTC. The full variable domain, its missing parts supplied by reference TRBV5-5 and TRBJ2-7, is DAGVTQSPTHLIKTRGQQVTLRCSPISGHKSVSWYQQVLGQGPQFIFQYYEKEERGRGNFPDRFSARQFPNYSSELNVNALLLGDSALYLCASRPTGRNYEQYFGPGTRLTVT.

The chain is built from TRBV5-1 and TRBJ1-2; D may be TRBD1 (5 bases). The germline V gene encodes CDR1 SGHRS and CDR2 YFSETQ. CDR3 length: 13 residues. V lost 4 bases, J lost 4 bases, and 11 bases lay in between. This chain's CDR3 is CASSQDTIYGYTF. The CDR3 DNA follows: TGCGCCAGCAGCCAGGACACAATCTATGGCTACACCTTC. Variable domain in full (rest from reference TRBV5-1 and TRBJ1-2): KAGVTQTPRYLIKTRGQQVTLSCSPISGHRSVSWYQQTPGQGLQFLFEYFSETQRNKGNFPGRFSGRQFSNSRSEMNVSTLELGDSALYLCASSQDTIYGYTFGSGTRLTVV.

This clone was observed a few times. This chain connects TRBV7-9 to TRBJ2-3; D tentatively reads TRBD1 or TRBD2 (5 bases each). Germline CDR1 and CDR2: SEHNR and FQNEAQ (reference sequence). The germline V and J ends were trimmed by 6 bases and 2 bases, with 24 bases remaining between them. The length of the CDR3 is 18 residues. The CDR3 protein is CASREVVVERGHTDTQYF. The CDR3 region has the DNA TGTGCCAGCAGAGAAGTGGTGGTGGAGAGGGGCCACACAGATACGCAGTATTTT. Filled out from reference TRBV7-9 and TRBJ2-3, the complete variable domain reads DTGVSQNPRHKITKRGQNVTFRCDPISEHNRLYWYRQTLGQGPEFLTYFQNEAQLEKSRLLSDRFSAERPKGSFSTLEIQRTEQGDSAMYLCASREVVVERGHTDTQYFGPGTRLTVL.

This chain uses TRBV7-2 with TRBJ2-3, with 12 nucleotides matching TRBD2. There are 16 residues in the CDR3. Trimming removed 3 bases from V and 9 bases from J; junction bases left unmatched: 10. Germline V lookup: CDR1 SGHTA, CDR2 FQGNSA. This CDR3 reads CASSFTSGGSRGTQYF. For the CDR3, the DNA is TGTGCCAGCAGCTTTACTAGCGGGGGGTCCCGGGGGACGCAGTATTTT.

The chain joins TRBV27 to TRBJ2-7; weak D call: TRBD2 (5 bases). Germline CDR1 and CDR2: MNHEY and SMNVEV (reference sequence). This CDR3 contains 14 residues. V gave up 6 bases and J gave up 5 bases, with 17 bases separating them. The CDR3 loop is CASSWRAQSNEQYV. The CDR3 coding sequence is TGTGCCAGCAGCTGGCGGGCACAGAGTAACGAGCAGTACGTC.

V and J are TRBV5-1 and TRBJ1-4; the match to TRBD1 covers 8 bases. The CDR3 has 14 amino acids. J was trimmed by 7 bases and V by 4 bases; bases with no gene match: 6. Germline-derived CDR1 and CDR2 are SGHRS and YFSETQ. In nucleotides, the CDR3 is TGCGCCAGCAGCCCCGGGACAGGACTTGAAAAACTGTTTTTT. It is translated as CASSPGTGLEKLFF.

The J gene is TRBJ2-7, the V gene TRBV5-1; the D gene is possibly TRBD1 (6 bases). Germline CDR1 is SGHRS and CDR2 is YFSETQ. V was trimmed by 6 bases and J by 0 bases, leaving 16 bases between them. This CDR3 is built from 15 residues. The CDR3 nucleotides are TGCGCCAGCACCGTAGACCGGGACACCTCCTACGAGCAGTACTTC. Encoded protein: CASTVDRDTSYEQYF. Full variable domain (remainder filled in from reference TRBV5-1 and TRBJ2-7): KAGVTQTPRYLIKTRGQQVTLSCSPISGHRSVSWYQQTPGQGLQFLFEYFSETQRNKGNFPGRFSGRQFSNSRSEMNVSTLELGDSALYLCASTVDRDTSYEQYFGPGTRLTVT.

The chain links TRBV15 to TRBJ2-5, with 7 bases identical to TRBD1. This CDR3 is built from 15 residues. After removal of 4 bases from V and 2 bases from J, the junction contained 7 bases not matched to a gene. Germline values: CDR1 LNHNV, CDR2 YYDKDF (reference sequence). CDR3 DNA sequence: TGTGCCACCAGCACCACGGGACAGATACAAGAGACCCAGTACTTC. This encodes CATSTTGQIQETQYF.